The 18 T cell receptor beta chains below come from one sample, sequenced in a study of shared clonotypes between healthy human individuals. The method was immunoSEQ multiplex PCR; TCRdb's version includes in-frame clones alone and lacks a portion of them. The sample contains about 1.5 million clones, more than 95% of which appear only once. Sequenced input: naive CD4+ T cells sorted from blood. Specified subset: CD45RA+ positively selected. The receptors were gathered from a man aged 25-40 years in good health.

This chain joins TRBV2 and TRBJ1-4; D might be TRBD1 (5 bases). This CDR3 region has 14 residues. Trimming pared 8 bases from V and 0 bases from J, leaving 10 bases between. The germline gives CDR1 SNHLY, CDR2 FYNNEI. The CDR3 sequence is CASQGRATNEKLFF. The CDR3 nucleotides are TGTGCCAGCCAGGGCAGGGCAACTAATGAAAAACTGTTTTTT.

The chain carries TRBV5-1 and TRBJ2-2, with unresolved D. The CDR3 consists of 15 residues. From germline, CDR1 is SGHRS and CDR2 YFSETQ. V was pared by 0 bases and J by 2 bases, with 8 bases between. In DNA, the CDR3 is TGCGCCAGCAGCTTGGAGCGCAGTAACACCGGGGAGCTGTTTTTT. It yields the protein CASSLERSNTGELFF.

The rearrangement links TRBV5-4 to TRBJ2-1; TRBD2 might be the D (5 bases). The CDR3 contains 14 residues. Deletions cut 2 bases from V and 7 bases from J, with 13 bases between. From germline, CDR1 is SGHNT and CDR2 YYREEE (reference sequence). CDR3 sequence (DNA): TGTGCCAGCAGCTTAGATAGCGTTAATAATGAGCAGTTCTTC. Translating it yields CASSLDSVNNEQFF.

This chain links TRBV7-8 with TRBJ2-2; D uncertain. Between the trimmed V and J ends, which lost 0 bases and 10 bases, there was a span of 3 bases. The CDR3 consists of 11 residues. Germline values: CDR1 SGHVS, CDR2 FQNEAQ. The CDR3 loop reads CASSLAKELFF. The CDR3 bases are TGTGCCAGCAGCTTAGCCAAGGAGCTGTTTTTT.

V usage is TRBV9 and J usage is TRBJ2-2, with a weak D call TRBD2 (5 bases). This CDR3 comprises 15 residues. Per germline, CDR1 SGDLS and CDR2 YYNGEE. V lost 7 bases and J 0 bases, leaving 13 bases between the germline ends. The CDR3 DNA reads as TGTGCCAGCTCCATAGGGCGGGCGAACACCGGGGAGCTGTTTTTT. Amino acid sequence: CASSIGRANTGELFF.

To note about this clone: Within the sample, other DNA sequences also encode this same CDR3. The V and J genes are TRBV10-3 and TRBJ2-7; 10 bases agree with TRBD1. The CDR3 contains 15 residues. Germline trimming cut 1 base from V and 3 bases from J; bases unmatched to any gene: 3. CDR1 is ENHRY, CDR2 SYGVKD, per germline. The CDR3: CAISEWGQGSYEQYF. CDR3 nucleotides: TGTGCCATCAGTGAGTGGGGACAGGGGAGCTACGAGCAGTACTTC.

The chain couples TRBV15 to TRBJ2-1; TRBD2 aligns across 7 bases. The germline V gene encodes CDR1 LNHNV and CDR2 YYDKDF (reference sequence). This CDR3 contains 14 residues. V gave up 1 base and J gave up 10 bases; unmatched junction bases: 7. CDR3 region: CATSRGGEGGEQFF. The CDR3 nucleotides are TGTGCCACCAGCAGAGGAGGGGAGGGAGGAGAGCAGTTCTTC.

The chain couples TRBV7-9 to TRBJ2-7; D may correspond to TRBD1 or TRBD2 (6 bases each). Germline-derived CDR1 and CDR2 are SEHNR and FQNEAQ (reference sequence). The CDR3 runs to 13 residues. V lost 2 bases and J 4 bases, leaving 9 bases between the germline ends. The CDR3 coding sequence is TGTGCCAGCAGCTTATCGGGGGCATACGAGCAGTACTTC. Its protein product is CASSLSGAYEQYF.

The genes are TRBV28 and TRBJ2-5; possible D gene TRBD1, 5 bases. Germline V gene lookup returns CDR1 MDHEN and CDR2 SYDVKM. This CDR3 spans 12 amino acids. The V gene lost 8 bases and the J gene lost 0 bases, with 7 bases spanning the gap. The CDR3 here is CASRRDQETQYF. As DNA, the CDR3 is TGTGCCAGCCGCAGGGACCAAGAGACCCAGTACTTC.

Regarding this clone: Additional DNA sequences in this sample encode the identical CDR3. The chain joins TRBV2 to TRBJ1-1, with TRBD1 as a possible D gene (5 bases). The germline CDR1 and CDR2 sequences are SNHLY and FYNNEI. Trimming cost V 0 bases and J 5 bases, with 7 bases left between them. The CDR3 totals 13 residues. The CDR3 here is CASSEARGTEAFF. The CDR3 DNA sequence: TGTGCCAGCAGTGAAGCGCGGGGGACTGAAGCTTTCTTT.

The chain employs TRBV2 and TRBJ1-4, with D unclear. CDR1 and CDR2 (germline): SNHLY, FYNNEI. V was cut by 1 base and J by 5 bases, with 11 bases left in between. The CDR3 totals 15 residues. This chain's CDR3 is CASSEGYGGNEKLFF. The DNA of the CDR3 is TGTGCCAGCAGTGAAGGTTACGGAGGGAATGAAAAACTGTTTTTT.

The chain employs TRBV27 and TRBJ1-1; the D is unclear. V was pared by 6 bases and J by 0 bases, with 8 bases between. CDR1 and CDR2 (germline): MNHEY, SMNVEV (reference sequence). The CDR3 runs to 13 residues. This CDR3 is CASRSYMNTEAFF. The CDR3 DNA is TGTGCCAGCAGGAGCTACATGAACACTGAAGCTTTCTTT.

The chain joins TRBV28 to TRBJ1-5, with D unresolved. CDR3 length: 18 residues. V was shortened by 0 bases and J by 4 bases, with 19 bases between the two germline ends. CDR1 is MDHEN and CDR2 is SYDVKM in the germline V gene. The DNA of the CDR3 is TGTGCCAGCAGTTTATGGGAGGCAGCGCAAACACTTAATCAGCCCCAGCATTTT. Its protein is CASSLWEAAQTLNQPQHF.

J is TRBJ1-1 and V is TRBV27; D might be TRBD1 (5 bases). Germline assignment: CDR1 MNHEY and CDR2 SMNVEV (reference sequence). CDR3 size: 12 residues. The V end lost 5 bases, the J end lost 6 bases, and 10 bases lay between the germline ends. CDR3 region: CASSPRGAEAFF. The DNA for the CDR3 is TGTGCCAGCAGTCCACGGGGGGCTGAAGCTTTCTTT.

The V gene is TRBV4-1, the J gene TRBJ2-3, with TRBD2 identical over 7 bases. Germline CDR1 MGHRA, CDR2 YSYEKL. This CDR3 is 20 amino acids long. After removal of 6 bases from V and 3 bases from J, the junction contained 24 bases not matched to a gene. The CDR3 sequence: CASRTLALGGGPGDTDTQYF. Written as DNA, the CDR3 is TGCGCCAGCAGGACACTAGCGTTGGGGGGAGGCCCCGGGGATACAGATACGCAGTATTTT.

The chain is built from TRBV28 and TRBJ1-5, with 7 bases that match TRBD1. CDR1 and CDR2 (germline): MDHEN, SYDVKM. The CDR3 extends over 15 amino acids. Trimming removed 6 bases from V and 6 bases from J; junction bases left unmatched: 11. In DNA form, the CDR3 reads TGTGCCAGCAGGACTCGACAGGGAATAGCTCAGCCCCAGCATTTT. This encodes CASRTRQGIAQPQHF. The full variable domain, with the rest looked up from reference TRBV28 and TRBJ1-5, is DVKVTQSSRYLVKRTGEKVFLECVQDMDHENMFWYRQDPGLGLRLIYFSYDVKMKEKGDIPEGYSVSREKKERFSLILESASTNQTSMYLCASRTRQGIAQPQHFGDGTRLSIL.

The V and J genes are TRBV10-2 and TRBJ1-4; D gene unclear. This CDR3 is 13 amino acids long. The germline CDR1 and CDR2 sequences are WSHSY and SAAADI. V was clipped by 7 bases and J by 6 bases, with 12 bases between them. The CDR3 region is CASKGGGYEKLFF. CDR3 sequence (DNA): TGCGCCAGCAAGGGCGGCGGCTATGAAAAACTGTTTTTT.

A word on this clone: Since a much larger clone is just one base distant, this may be a read error. This chain joins TRBV28 and TRBJ1-1; D unclear. CDR3 length: 13 residues. V lost 1 base and J lost 1, with 4 bases in between. CDR1 and CDR2 from the germline V gene are MDHEN and SYDVKM. CDR3 residues: CASSLFGNTEAFF. CDR3 bases: TGTGCCAGCAGTTTATTTGGGAACACTGAAGCTTTCTTT.